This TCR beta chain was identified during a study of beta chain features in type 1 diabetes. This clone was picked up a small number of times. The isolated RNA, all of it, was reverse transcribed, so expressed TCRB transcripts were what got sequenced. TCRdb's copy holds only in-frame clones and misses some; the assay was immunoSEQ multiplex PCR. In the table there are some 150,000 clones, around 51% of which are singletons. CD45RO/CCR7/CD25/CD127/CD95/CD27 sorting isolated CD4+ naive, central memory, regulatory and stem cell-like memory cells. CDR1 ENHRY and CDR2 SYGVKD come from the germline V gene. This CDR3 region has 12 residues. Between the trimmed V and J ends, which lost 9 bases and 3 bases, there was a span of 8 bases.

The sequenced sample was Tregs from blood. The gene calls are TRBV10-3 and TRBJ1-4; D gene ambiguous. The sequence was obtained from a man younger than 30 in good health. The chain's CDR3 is CAISGSNEKLFF. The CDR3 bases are TGTGCCATTTCAGGATCTAATGAAAAACTGTTTTTT.